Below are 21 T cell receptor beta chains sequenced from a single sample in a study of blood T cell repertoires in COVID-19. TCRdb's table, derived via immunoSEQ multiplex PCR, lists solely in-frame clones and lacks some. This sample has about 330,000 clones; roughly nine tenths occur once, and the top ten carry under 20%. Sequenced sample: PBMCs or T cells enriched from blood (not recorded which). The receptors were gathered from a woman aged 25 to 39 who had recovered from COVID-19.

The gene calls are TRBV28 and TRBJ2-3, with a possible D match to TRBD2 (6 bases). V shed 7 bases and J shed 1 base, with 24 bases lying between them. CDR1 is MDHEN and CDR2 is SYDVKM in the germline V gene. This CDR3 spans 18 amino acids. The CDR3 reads CASTPGFGVWGGTDTQYF. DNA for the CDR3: TGTGCCAGCACCCCGGGGTTCGGTGTGTGGGGGGGCACAGATACGCAGTATTTT.

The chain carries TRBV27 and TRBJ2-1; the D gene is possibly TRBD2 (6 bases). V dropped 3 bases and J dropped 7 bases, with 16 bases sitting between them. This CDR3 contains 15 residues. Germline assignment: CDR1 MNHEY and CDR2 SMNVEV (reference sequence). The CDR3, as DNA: TGTGCCAGCAGTTTCCTTGCGGGAACGGCGAATGAGCAGTTCTTC. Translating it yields CASSFLAGTANEQFF.

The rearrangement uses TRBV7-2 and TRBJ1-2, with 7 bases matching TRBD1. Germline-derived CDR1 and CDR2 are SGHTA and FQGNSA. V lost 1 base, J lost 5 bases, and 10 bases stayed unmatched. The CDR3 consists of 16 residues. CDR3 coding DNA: TGTGCCAGCAGCTTAGATAAACAGGGGAAAAGATATGGCTACACCTTC. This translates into CASSLDKQGKRYGYTF.

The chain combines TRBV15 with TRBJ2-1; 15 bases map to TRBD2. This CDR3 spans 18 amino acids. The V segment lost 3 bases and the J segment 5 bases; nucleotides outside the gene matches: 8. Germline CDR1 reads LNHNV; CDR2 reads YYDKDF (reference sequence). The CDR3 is CATSRGLAGGTKDNEQFF. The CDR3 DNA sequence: TGTGCCACCAGCAGGGGACTAGCGGGGGGTACTAAGGACAATGAGCAGTTCTTC.

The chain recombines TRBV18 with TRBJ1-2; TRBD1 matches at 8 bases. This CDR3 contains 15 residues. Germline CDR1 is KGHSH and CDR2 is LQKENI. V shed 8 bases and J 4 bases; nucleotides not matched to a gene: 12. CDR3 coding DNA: TGTGCCAGCCAAAAAACGGGACAGGATATCTATGGCTACACCTTC. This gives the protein CASQKTGQDIYGYTF.

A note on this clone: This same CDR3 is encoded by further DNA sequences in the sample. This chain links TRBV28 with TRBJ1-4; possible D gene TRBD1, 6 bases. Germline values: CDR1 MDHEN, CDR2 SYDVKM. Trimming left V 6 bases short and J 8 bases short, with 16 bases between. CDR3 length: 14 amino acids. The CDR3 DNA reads TGTGCCAGCAGCCCACAGGGATTAGGGGAAAAACTGTTTTTT. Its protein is CASSPQGLGEKLFF.

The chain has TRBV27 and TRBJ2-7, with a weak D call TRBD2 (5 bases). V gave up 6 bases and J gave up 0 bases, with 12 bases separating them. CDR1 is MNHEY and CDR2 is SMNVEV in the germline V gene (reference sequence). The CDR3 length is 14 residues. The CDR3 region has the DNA TGTGCCAGCAGCTCGCAGCGGACCTCCTACGAGCAGTACTTC. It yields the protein CASSSQRTSYEQYF.

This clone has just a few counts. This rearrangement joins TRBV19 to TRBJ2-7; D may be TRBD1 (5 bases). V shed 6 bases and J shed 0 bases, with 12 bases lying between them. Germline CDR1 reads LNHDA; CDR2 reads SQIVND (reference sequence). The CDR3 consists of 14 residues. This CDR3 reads CASRSGSSSYEQYF. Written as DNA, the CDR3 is TGTGCCAGTAGGTCAGGGTCCAGCTCCTACGAGCAGTACTTC. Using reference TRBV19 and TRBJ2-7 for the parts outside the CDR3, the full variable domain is DGGITQSPKYLFRKEGQNVTLSCEQNLNHDAMYWYRQDPGQGLRLIYYSQIVNDFQKGDIAEGYSVSREKKESFPLTVTSAQKNPTAFYLCASRSGSSSYEQYFGPGTRLTVT.

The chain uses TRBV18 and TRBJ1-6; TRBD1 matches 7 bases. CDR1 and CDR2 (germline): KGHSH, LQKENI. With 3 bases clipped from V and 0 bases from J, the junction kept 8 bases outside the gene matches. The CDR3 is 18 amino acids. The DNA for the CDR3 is TGTGCCAGCTCACCGCGGGACAGCAACCTCTCCTATAATTCACCCCTCCACTTT. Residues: CASSPRDSNLSYNSPLHF.

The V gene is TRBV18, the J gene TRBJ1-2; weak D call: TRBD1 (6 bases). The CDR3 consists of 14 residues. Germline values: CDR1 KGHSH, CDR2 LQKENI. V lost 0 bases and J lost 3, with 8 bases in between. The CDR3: CASSPPPGDYGYTF. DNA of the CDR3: TGTGCCAGCTCACCACCTCCAGGGGACTATGGCTACACCTTC.

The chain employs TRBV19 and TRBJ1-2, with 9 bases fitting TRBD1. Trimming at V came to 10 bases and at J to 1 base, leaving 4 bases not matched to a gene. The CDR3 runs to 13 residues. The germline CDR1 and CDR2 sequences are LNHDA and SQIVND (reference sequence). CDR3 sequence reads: CATRGQGNYGYTF. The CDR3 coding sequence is TGTGCCACGAGGGGACAGGGTAACTATGGCTACACCTTC.

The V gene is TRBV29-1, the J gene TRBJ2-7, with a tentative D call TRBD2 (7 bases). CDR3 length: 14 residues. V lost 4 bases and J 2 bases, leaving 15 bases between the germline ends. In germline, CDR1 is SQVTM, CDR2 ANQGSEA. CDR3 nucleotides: TGCAGCGTTGGGGGGGGCGATTCGACCTACGAGCAGTACTTC. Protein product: CSVGGGDSTYEQYF.

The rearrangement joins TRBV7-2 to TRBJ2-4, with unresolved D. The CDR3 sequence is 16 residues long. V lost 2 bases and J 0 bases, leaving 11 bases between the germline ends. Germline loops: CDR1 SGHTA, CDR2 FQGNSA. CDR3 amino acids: CASSLRSTLAKNIQYF. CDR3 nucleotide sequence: TGTGCCAGCAGCTTAAGATCGACATTAGCCAAAAACATTCAGTACTTC.

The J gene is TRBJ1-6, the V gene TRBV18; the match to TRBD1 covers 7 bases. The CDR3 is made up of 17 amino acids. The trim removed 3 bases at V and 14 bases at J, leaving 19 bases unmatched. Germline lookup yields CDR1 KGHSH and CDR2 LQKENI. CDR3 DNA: TGTGCCAGCTCACCCTCAACCGGGACAGCTTCTCCCGCCGCCCTCCACTTT. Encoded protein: CASSPSTGTASPAALHF.

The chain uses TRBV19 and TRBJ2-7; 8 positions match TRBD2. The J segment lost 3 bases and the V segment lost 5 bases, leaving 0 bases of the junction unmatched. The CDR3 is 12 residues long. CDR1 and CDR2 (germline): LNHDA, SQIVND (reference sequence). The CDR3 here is CASSRGGYEQYF. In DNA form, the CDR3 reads TGTGCCAGTAGTCGGGGGGGCTACGAGCAGTACTTC.

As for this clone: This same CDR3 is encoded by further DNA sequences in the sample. The DNA for the CDR3 is TGCGCCAGCAGCCCCGGGACAGGGAGCACAGATACGCAGTATTTT. It codes for CASSPGTGSTDTQYF. This chain connects TRBV5-1 to TRBJ2-3; 9 bases agree with TRBD1. Germline V gene lookup returns CDR1 SGHRS and CDR2 YFSETQ. This CDR3 has 15 residues. J gave up 0 bases and V 4 bases, and 3 bases lay outside the gene matches.

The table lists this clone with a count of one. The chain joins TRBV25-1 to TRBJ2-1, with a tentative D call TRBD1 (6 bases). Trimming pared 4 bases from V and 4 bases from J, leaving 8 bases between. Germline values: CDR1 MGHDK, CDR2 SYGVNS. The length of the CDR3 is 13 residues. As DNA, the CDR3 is TGTGCCAGCAGTGGGGACAAGTACAATGAGCAGTTCTTC. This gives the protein CASSGDKYNEQFF.

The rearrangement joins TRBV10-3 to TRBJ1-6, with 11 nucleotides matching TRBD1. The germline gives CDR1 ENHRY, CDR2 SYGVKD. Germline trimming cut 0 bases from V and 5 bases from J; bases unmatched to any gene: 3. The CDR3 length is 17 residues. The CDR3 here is CAISESGQGANNSPLHF. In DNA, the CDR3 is TGTGCCATCAGTGAGTCAGGACAGGGGGCGAATAATTCACCCCTCCACTTT.

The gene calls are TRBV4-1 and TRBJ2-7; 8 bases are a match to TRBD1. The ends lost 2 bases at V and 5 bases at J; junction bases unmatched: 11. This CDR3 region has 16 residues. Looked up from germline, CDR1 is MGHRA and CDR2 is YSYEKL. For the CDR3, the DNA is TGCGCCAGCAGCCAACCCGGCTTAGGACAGGGTAACGAGCAGTACTTC. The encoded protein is CASSQPGLGQGNEQYF.

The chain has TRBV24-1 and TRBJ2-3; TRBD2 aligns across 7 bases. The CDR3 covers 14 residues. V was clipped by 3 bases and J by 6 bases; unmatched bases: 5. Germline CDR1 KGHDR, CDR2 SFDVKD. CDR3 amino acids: CATSDRTRRDTQYF. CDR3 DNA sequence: TGTGCCACCAGTGATCGGACTAGGAGGGATACGCAGTATTTT.

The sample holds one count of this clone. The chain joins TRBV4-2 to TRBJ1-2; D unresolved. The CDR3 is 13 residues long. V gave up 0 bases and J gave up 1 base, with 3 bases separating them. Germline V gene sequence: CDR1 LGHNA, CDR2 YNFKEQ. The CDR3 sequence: CASSQDLNYGYTF. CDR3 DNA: TGTGCCAGCAGCCAAGATCTTAACTATGGCTACACCTTC.